This passage covers 15 T cell receptor beta chains from one sample sequenced in a study of spatial heterogeneity in lung cancer. The study's findings and limits: Tumor mutation count correlated with how many alpha and beta TCRs expanded intratumorally.

TCRdb called the 5' RACE reads again in MiXCR, with one record for every CDR3 protein. The data contain 17,000 or so distinct CDR3 sequences, 6.2% of them singletons. Time point meaning: sample taken at primary tumor resection. Their target antigens are unknown. This material consisted of lung tumor tissue, taken at surgery. The receptors here all came from a male donor with early-stage non-small cell lung cancer.

By frequency in the sample, this clonotype is medium-sized (0.01 to 0.1%). In a library made to pick up alpha chains, this beta chain is a stray read with a size that means little. The chain uses TRBV2 and TRBJ2-3; 9 bases fit TRBD2. Per germline, CDR1 SNHLY and CDR2 FYNNEI. V trimming: 4 bases; J trimming: 1 base; junction bases outside the gene matches: 6. The CDR3 is made up of 16 amino acids. The CDR3 nucleotides are TGTGCCAGCAGTGCCCCGCAGCGGGAGGGCACAGATACGCAGTATTTT. This sequence encodes CASSAPQREGTDTQYF.

There are many counts of this clonotype. Because the library targeted alpha chains, this beta chain is an off-target read whose size means little. The chain recombines TRBV5-1 with TRBJ2-3; 8 bases match TRBD2. Unmatched junction bases numbered 6, after V lost 1 base and J lost 5 bases. In germline, CDR1 is SGHRS, CDR2 YFSETQ. The CDR3 is 15 amino acids. CDR3 nucleotide sequence: TGCGCCAGCAGCTTGAACGGGAGGGCCGAAGATACGCAGTATTTT. It codes for CASSLNGRAEDTQYF.

This clonotype was seen ten or more times. Within a library made for alpha chains, this beta chain is off target, and its count is uninformative. The chain recombines TRBV4-1 with TRBJ2-7; D remains unclear. Trimming stripped 1 base from V and 3 bases from J, with 10 bases between. This CDR3 has 14 amino acids. Germline CDR1 reads MGHRA; CDR2 reads YSYEKL. The CDR3 sequence is CASSQAVGNYEQYF. DNA for the CDR3: TGCGCCAGCAGCCAAGCGGTCGGTAACTACGAGCAGTACTTC.

This clonotype was seen many times. This beta chain slipped into a library made for alpha chains as a stray read, so its size is not meaningful. The rearrangement uses TRBV7-9 and TRBJ1-1; D perhaps matches TRBD1 (5 bases). Trimming took off 4 bases at V and 0 bases at J, with 12 bases between the two ends. The CDR3 runs to 15 residues. Germline V gene lookup returns CDR1 SEHNR and CDR2 FQNEAQ (reference sequence). The chain's CDR3 is CASSWGGAMNTEAFF. Written as DNA, the CDR3 is TGTGCCAGCAGCTGGGGAGGGGCCATGAACACTGAAGCTTTCTTT.

This clonotype came up many times. Because this beta chain is a stray read in a library intended to capture alpha chains, its abundance should not be given much weight. As DNA, the CDR3 is TGCAGCGTCCTAGGACTAGCGGGGAACACCGGGGAGCTGTTTTTT. It translates to CSVLGLAGNTGELFF. This chain links TRBV29-1 with TRBJ2-2, with 11 bases lining up with TRBD2. CDR3 length: 15 amino acids. Germline values: CDR1 SQVTM, CDR2 ANQGSEA. V trimming: 6 bases; J trimming: 1 base; junction bases outside the gene matches: 4.

This clonotype counts as medium-sized. Found in a library prepared for alpha chains, this beta chain is an off-target read, and its abundance has little meaning. The chain has TRBV28 and TRBJ2-7, with 10 bases that match TRBD2. V dropped 5 bases and J dropped 2; count of bases not matched to a gene: 3. Germline V gene lookup returns CDR1 MDHEN and CDR2 SYDVKM. The CDR3 totals 14 residues. CDR3 loop: CASSIAGGAYEQYF. CDR3 sequence (DNA): TGTGCCAGCAGTATAGCGGGGGGAGCCTACGAGCAGTACTTC.

There are many counts of this clonotype. This beta chain is a stray sequence in a library constructed for alpha chains; its clone size is not meaningful. The CDR3 DNA sequence: TGTGCCAGCAGTCCGGACAACACCTATGGCTACACCTTC. It specifies CASSPDNTYGYTF. The V gene is TRBV6-6, the J gene TRBJ1-2; D possibly corresponds to TRBD1 (5 bases). V was pared by 5 bases and J by 4 bases, with 11 bases between. The CDR3 covers 13 residues. Germline loops: CDR1 MNHNY, CDR2 SVGAGI (reference sequence).

In this sample, this clonotype turned up many times. The library was prepared for alpha chains; this beta chain is a stray read, so its frequency means little. CDR3 bases: TGTGCCAGCAGTTTATCCCCTGACGGGGTGTTCAAAAACATTCAGTACTTC. This codes for CASSLSPDGVFKNIQYF. The chain carries TRBV27 and TRBJ2-4, with D maybe TRBD2 (5 bases). This CDR3 region has 17 residues. Trimming removed 0 bases from V and 3 bases from J, with 15 bases in between. CDR1 MNHEY and CDR2 SMNVEV come from the germline V gene (reference sequence).

The table lists this clonotype with many counts. In a library made to pick up alpha chains, this beta chain is a stray read with a size that means little. This rearrangement joins TRBV28 to TRBJ2-7, with 12 bases matching TRBD1. Germline V gene data show CDR1 as MDHEN and CDR2 as SYDVKM. The CDR3 extends over 15 amino acids. J gave up 4 bases and V 5 bases, and 6 bases lay outside the gene matches. The CDR3, as DNA: TGTGCCAGCAGTCCCGGGACAGGGGGCACTTACGAGCAGTACTTC. The encoded protein is CASSPGTGGTYEQYF.

Concerning this clonotype itself: Because the library targeted alpha chains, this beta chain is an off-target read whose size means little. The chain combines TRBV18 with TRBJ2-5; D may be TRBD2 (5 bases). Trimming took off 2 bases at V and 4 bases at J, with 8 bases between the two ends. This CDR3 has 13 residues. The germline V gene encodes CDR1 KGHSH and CDR2 LQKENI. The CDR3 reads CASSPWGVETQYF. CDR3 DNA: TGTGCCAGCTCACCATGGGGAGTAGAGACCCAGTACTTC.

This clonotype was seen ten or more times. Since it is a stray read in a library aimed at alpha chains, this beta chain has a size that is not meaningful. The genes are TRBV7-9 and TRBJ2-5; possible D gene TRBD1, 6 bases. The CDR3 spans 15 residues. Trimming shortened V by 1 base and J by 4 bases, and 13 bases separated the two germline ends. In germline, CDR1 is SEHNR, CDR2 FQNEAQ (reference sequence). CDR3 in amino acids: CASSLDQGIRETQYF. CDR3 DNA sequence: TGTGCCAGCAGCTTAGACCAGGGGATCCGAGAGACCCAGTACTTC.

At least ten counts were recorded for this clonotype. The size of this beta chain means little, since it is a stray read in a library made for alpha chains. The chain is built from TRBV4-1 and TRBJ2-1; 7 bases align to TRBD2. The CDR3 runs to 20 residues. V lost 0 bases and J lost 0; bases outside the gene matches: 14. The germline gives CDR1 MGHRA, CDR2 YSYEKL. Written as DNA, the CDR3 is TGCGCCAGCAGCCAAGATTCCCGACGGAGTGGCGGGAGCTCCTACAATGAGCAGTTCTTC. As protein: CASSQDSRRSGGSSYNEQFF.

Note on this clonotype: The library was prepared for alpha chains; this beta chain is a stray read, so its frequency means little. This rearrangement joins TRBV27 to TRBJ1-2, with 8 bases identical to TRBD1. Germline CDR1 MNHEY, CDR2 SMNVEV (reference sequence). The CDR3 sequence is 14 residues long. V was pared by 4 bases and J by 7 bases, with 8 bases of the junction left unmatched. The CDR3 sequence is CASSWGGQGSGYTF. The CDR3 DNA follows: TGTGCCAGCAGTTGGGGAGGACAGGGAAGTGGCTACACCTTC.

This clonotype was counted only a few times. Within a library made for alpha chains, this beta chain is off target, and its count is uninformative. The gene calls are TRBV6-5 and TRBJ1-1, with 7 positions matching TRBD1. The CDR3 loop spans 16 amino acids. Unmatched junction bases numbered 10, after V lost 5 bases and J lost 1 base. Germline lookup yields CDR1 MNHEY and CDR2 SVGAGI. The CDR3 reads CASSTGVPGSNTEAFF. The DNA for the CDR3 is TGTGCCAGCAGTACAGGGGTCCCCGGGTCGAACACTGAAGCTTTCTTT.

This clonotype is medium-sized within its sample. This beta chain is off target for a library built for alpha chains, so its abundance means little. The rearrangement joins TRBV4-3 to TRBJ1-1; 7 positions agree with TRBD1. V lost 0 bases and J lost 8; bases outside the gene matches: 3. Germline loops: CDR1 LGHNA, CDR2 YSLEER. This CDR3 is built from 13 residues. In DNA, the CDR3 is TGCGCCAGCAGCCAAGATGGGACAGCGGAAGCTTTCTTT. This translates into CASSQDGTAEAFF.